Presented here are 3 T cell receptor beta chains from one specimen sequenced in a study of shared clonotypes between healthy human individuals. Using immunoSEQ multiplex PCR, the repertoire was profiled, and TCRdb retains in-frame clones only, with some absent. The sample lists about 560,000 clones, roughly four fifths occurring once. The sequenced sample consisted of PBMCs. The receptors derive from a woman aged 35 to 49 in good health. Some clones in this sample may be carry-over from other donors' samples.

This clone was detected a few times. The genes are TRBV5-5 and TRBJ2-2; 11 positions match TRBD1. Trimming removed 3 bases from V and 4 bases from J; junction bases left unmatched: 5. The CDR3 runs to 16 residues. In germline, CDR1 is SGHKS, CDR2 YYEKEE (reference sequence). This chain's CDR3 is CASSSNGQGATGELFF. In DNA, the CDR3 is TGTGCCAGCAGCTCGAACGGACAGGGGGCCACCGGGGAGCTGTTTTTT.

The chain combines TRBV7-9 with TRBJ1-3; D unclear. Trimming cost V 3 bases and J 4 bases, with 7 bases left between them. From germline, CDR1 is SEHNR and CDR2 FQNEAQ (reference sequence). This CDR3 contains 13 residues. The chain's CDR3 is CASSLPAGNTIYF. The CDR3, as DNA: TGTGCCAGCAGCTTGCCAGCAGGAAACACCATATATTTT.

Worth noting for this clone: This sequence may be a read error, since a much larger clone differs from it by one base. V usage is TRBV5-4 and J usage is TRBJ2-7, with a weak D call TRBD2 (5 bases). The germline V gene encodes CDR1 SGHNT and CDR2 YYREEE (reference sequence). The ends were cut back, 1 base at V and 0 bases at J, with 8 bases in the middle. This CDR3 region has 14 residues. In DNA, the CDR3 is TGTGCCAGCAGCTTGTCCGGGAACTCCTACGAGCAGTACTTC. It translates to CASSLSGNSYEQYF.